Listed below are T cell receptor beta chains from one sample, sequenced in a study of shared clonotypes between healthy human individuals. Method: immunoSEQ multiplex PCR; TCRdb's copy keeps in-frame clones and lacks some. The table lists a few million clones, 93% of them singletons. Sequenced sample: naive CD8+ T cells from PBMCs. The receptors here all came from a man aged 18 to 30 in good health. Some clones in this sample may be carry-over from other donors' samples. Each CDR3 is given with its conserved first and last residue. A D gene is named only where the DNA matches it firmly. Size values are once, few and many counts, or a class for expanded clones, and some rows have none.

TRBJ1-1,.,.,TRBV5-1,TGCGCCAGCAGCTTGGCCAAGTTGGGGACTGAAGCTTTCTTT,CASSLAKLGTEAFF
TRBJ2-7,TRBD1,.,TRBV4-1,TGCGCCAGCAGCCAAGATCCCGGGACAGGGGTGTTCGAGCAGTACTTC,CASSQDPGTGVFEQYF
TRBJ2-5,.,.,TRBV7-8,TGTGCCAGCAGCTTGAGTACCGGGATCCAAGAGACCCAGTACTTC,CASSLSTGIQETQYF
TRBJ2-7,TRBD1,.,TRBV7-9,TGTGCCAGCAGCCCCCCGGGACAGCCCCCCTACGAGCAGTACTTC,CASSPPGQPPYEQYF
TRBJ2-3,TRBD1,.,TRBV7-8,TGTGCCAGCAGCTTACTTAGGGGGACAGGGGATGGCGGAGATACGCAGTATTTT,CASSLLRGTGDGGDTQYF
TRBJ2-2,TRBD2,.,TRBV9,TGTGCCAGCAGCGGAAGTTGGGTCGGGAGGAGTAACACCGGGGAGCTGTTTTTT,CASSGSWVGRSNTGELFF
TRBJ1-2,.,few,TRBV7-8,TGTGCCAGCAGCCCGTACGGGACAAACGGCTACACCTTC,CASSPYGTNGYTF
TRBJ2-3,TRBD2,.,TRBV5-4,TGTGCCAGCAGCTTGACCCCAAGCGGGGGGAGCACAGATACGCAGTATTTT,CASSLTPSGGSTDTQYF
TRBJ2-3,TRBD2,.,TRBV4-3,TGCGCCAGCAGCCAAGGGACTAGCGGGTGGGATACGCAGTATTTT,CASSQGTSGWDTQYF
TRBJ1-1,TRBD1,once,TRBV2,TGTGCCAGCAGTACAGACAGGGAATTTTTTTTTGGCACTGAAGCTTTCTTT,CASSTDREFFFGTEAFF
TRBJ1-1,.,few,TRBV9,TGTGCCAGCAGCCCTAGACAGAGGAACACTGAAGCTTTCTTT,CASSPRQRNTEAFF
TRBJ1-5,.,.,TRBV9,TGTGCCAGCAGCCCCGGCACAGGAAGCAATCAGCCCCAGCATTTT,CASSPGTGSNQPQHF
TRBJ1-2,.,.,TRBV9,TGTGCCAGTAGGGACAAATCCCTCTATGGCTACACCTTC,CASRDKSLYGYTF
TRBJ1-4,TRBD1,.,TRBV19,TGTGCCAGTAGCGACCGACAGGGCGGTGGTGAAAAACTGTTTTTT,CASSDRQGGGEKLFF
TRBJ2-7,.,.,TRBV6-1,TGTGCCAGCAGTGAAATTGCCCTTAAGGGCTACGAGCAGTACTTC,CASSEIALKGYEQYF
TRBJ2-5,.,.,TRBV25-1,TGTGCCAGCAGCCAGATAGCGGACCAAGAGACCCAGTACTTC,CASSQIADQETQYF
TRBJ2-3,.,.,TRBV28,TGTGCCAGCAGTTCGCACCGAAGGGGAGATACGCAGTATTTT,CASSSHRRGDTQYF
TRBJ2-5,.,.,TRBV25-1,TGTGCCAGCAGTGAAATCAAAGAGGGGCAAGAGACCCAGTACTTC,CASSEIKEGQETQYF
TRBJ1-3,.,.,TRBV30,TGTGCCTGGCTGCCAGAAAACACCATATATTTT,CAWLPENTIYF
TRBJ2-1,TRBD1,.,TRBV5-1,TGCGCCAGCAGCTGGACAGGGAGCTCCTACAATGAGCAGTTCTTC,CASSWTGSSYNEQFF
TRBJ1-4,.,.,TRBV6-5,TGTGCCAGCAGACAACAGGCAACTAATGAAAAACTGTTTTTT,CASRQQATNEKLFF
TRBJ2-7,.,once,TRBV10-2,TGCGCCAGCATGAAGGGAGATAGGGAGCAGTACTTC,CASMKGDREQYF
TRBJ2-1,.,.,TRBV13,TGTGCCAGCGGTCACCAGGGCCTATACAATGAGCAGTTCTTC,CASGHQGLYNEQFF
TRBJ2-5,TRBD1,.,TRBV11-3,TGTGCCAGCAGCCCTCGGGGACAGGGGGAGACCCAGTACTTC,CASSPRGQGETQYF
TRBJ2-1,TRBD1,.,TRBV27,TGTGCCAGCAGTTTTTCACCGGGACAGGGTCAAAATGAGCAGTTCTTC,CASSFSPGQGQNEQFF
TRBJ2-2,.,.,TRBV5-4,TGTGCCAGCAGCTTTTATCCAGAGCCACGGGGGGAGCTGTTTTTT,CASSFYPEPRGELFF
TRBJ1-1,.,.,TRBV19,TGTGCCAGTAGTATAGAGGGCGGAGAGGGAGCTTTCTTT,CASSIEGGEGAFF
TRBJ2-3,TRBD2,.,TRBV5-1,TGCGCCAGCAGCCCGGGACTAGCGGGCCGACACACAGATACGCAGTATTTT,CASSPGLAGRHTDTQYF
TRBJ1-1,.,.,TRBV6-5,TGTGCCAGCAGTTCGCCGAGGACCAACACTGAAGCTTTCTTT,CASSSPRTNTEAFF
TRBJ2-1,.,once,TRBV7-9,TGTGCCAGCAGCCCTCTACTAGCTGAGCAGTTCTTC,CASSPLLAEQFF
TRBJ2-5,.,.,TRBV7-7,TGTGCCAGCAGCTTAGAGGCCGGTTTAGAGACCCAGTACTTC,CASSLEAGLETQYF
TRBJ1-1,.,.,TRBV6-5,TGTGCCAGCAACCCGAGCTCAGGGGCGAACACTGAAGCTTTCTTT,CASNPSSGANTEAFF
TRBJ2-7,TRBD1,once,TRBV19,TGTGCCAGTAGTATCCCTGGACAGGGGACCTACGAGCAGTACTTC,CASSIPGQGTYEQYF
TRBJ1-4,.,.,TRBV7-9,TGTGCCAGCAGCCCTGGAGAGGGGTTGGTTGACGAAAAACTGTTTTTT,CASSPGEGLVDEKLFF
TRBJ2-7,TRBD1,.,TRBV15,TGTGCCACCAGCGGGACCCGGGACAGGGGGTCACCCTACGAGCAGTACTTC,CATSGTRDRGSPYEQYF
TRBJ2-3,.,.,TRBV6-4,TGTGCCAGCAGTGACTCGATAGACCCAGATACGCAGTATTTT,CASSDSIDPDTQYF
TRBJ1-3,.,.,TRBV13,TGTGCCAGCAGCGATGTGGGTGACACCATATATTTT,CASSDVGDTIYF
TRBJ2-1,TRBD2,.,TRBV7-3,TGTGCCAGCAGCCCGGGACTAGCGGGAGGGCGGGGGAATGAGCAGTTCTTC,CASSPGLAGGRGNEQFF
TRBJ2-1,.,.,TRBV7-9,TGTGCCAGCAGCTTAGGCACCGGGAATGAGCAGTTCTTC,CASSLGTGNEQFF
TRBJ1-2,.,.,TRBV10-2,TGCGCCAGCAGTGAGTCGACTCGTGGGCAGGGTCTTGGGGGATCCGGCTACACCTTC,CASSESTRGQGLGGSGYTF
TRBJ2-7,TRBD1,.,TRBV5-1,TGCGCCAGCAGGGGGACAGGGGTGTTTAAGCAGTACTTC,CASRGTGVFKQYF
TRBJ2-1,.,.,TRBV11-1,TGTGCCAGCAGCCGGATGGGGCCGTACAATGAGCAGTTCTTC,CASSRMGPYNEQFF